A selection of T cell receptor beta chains follows, all from one sample in a study of blood T cell repertoires in COVID-19. Sequencing was performed with immunoSEQ multiplex PCR; in TCRdb, only in-frame clones are kept and a portion is missing. The table lists some 100,000 clones, approximately 93% of them singletons, with about 1% in the top ten. The source material was peripheral blood. The receptor source for this set is a man aged 55 to 70 with acute or convalescent COVID-19. Each CDR3 is given with its conserved first and last residue. Fields, in order: J gene, clone size, V gene, D gene, CDR3 DNA, CDR3 protein. D genes are given only for firm matches. Clone size is shown for a subset of rows, as once, few, many or a class of expanded clone.

TRBJ1-2	.	TRBV3-1/TRBV3-2	TRBD1	TGTGCCAGCAGCTTACAGGGGACTAACTATGGCTACACCTTC	CASSLQGTNYGYTF
TRBJ1-4	.	TRBV2	.	TGTGCCAGCAGTGATGAATGGACAGTCGAAAAACTGTTTTTT	CASSDEWTVEKLFF
TRBJ1-3	.	TRBV28	.	TGTGCCAGCAGTTTCGTATGGGCGCCGACCTCTGGAAACACCATATATTTT	CASSFVWAPTSGNTIYF
TRBJ2-2	.	TRBV7-2	.	TGTGCCAGCAGCTTAAATGGGCCCGGCGGGGAGCTGTTTTTT	CASSLNGPGGELFF
TRBJ1-1	.	TRBV5-1	.	TGCGCCAGCAGCTCCTCATGGGAGACTGAAGCTTTCTTT	CASSSSWETEAFF
TRBJ1-2	.	TRBV9	TRBD1	TGTGCCAGCAGCCCTGACAGGGGGCGCACCTATGGCTACACCTTC	CASSPDRGRTYGYTF
TRBJ1-2	.	TRBV6-6	.	TGTGCCAGCAGCTACCCTCAGGGGCGCGACTATGGCTACACCTTC	CASSYPQGRDYGYTF
TRBJ2-5	.	TRBV11-3	TRBD1	TGTGCCAGCAGCTTATCCCTCGACAGGGTATCGGAGACCCAGTACTTC	CASSLSLDRVSETQYF
TRBJ2-3	.	TRBV18	TRBD2	TGTGCCAGCTCACTCCTTACTAGCGGGAGGGCCGGGACAGATACGCAGTATTTT	CASSLLTSGRAGTDTQYF
TRBJ2-3	.	TRBV25-1	TRBD2	TGTGCCAGCAGTGATCTAGCGGGAGCTGGCGATACGCAGTATTTT	CASSDLAGAGDTQYF
TRBJ2-7	once	TRBV25-1	.	TGTGCCAGCAGAGAGACAGGCTTCTCCTACGAGCAGTACTTC	CASRETGFSYEQYF
TRBJ2-3	.	TRBV7-3	TRBD2	TGTGCCAGCAGCTTATCAGGACTAGCAACCGATACGCAGTATTTT	CASSLSGLATDTQYF
TRBJ1-4	.	TRBV9	TRBD1	TGTGCCAGCAGCGTAGGGCAGGGGGAGGAAAAACTGTTTTTT	CASSVGQGEEKLFF
TRBJ2-3	.	TRBV7-3	.	TGTGCCAGCAGCGAGACAGGGACTAGCACAGATACGCAGTATTTT	CASSETGTSTDTQYF
TRBJ1-6	.	TRBV4-2	.	TGTGCCAGCAGCCAAGAGGGAAGGGGCAATTCACCCCTCCACTTT	CASSQEGRGNSPLHF
TRBJ2-1	.	TRBV18	TRBD2	TGTGCCAGCTCACGGGGGACTAGCGGGGACAATGAGCAGTTCTTC	CASSRGTSGDNEQFF
TRBJ2-1	.	TRBV6-5	TRBD1	TGTGCCAGCAGTTCGGGACAGGGGAGGTCCAATGAGCAGTTCTTC	CASSSGQGRSNEQFF
TRBJ1-5	.	TRBV19	.	TGTGCCAGTAGTTTCCAGGACAGCGGCAATCAGCCCCAGCATTTT	CASSFQDSGNQPQHF
TRBJ1-3	.	TRBV27	TRBD1	TGTGCCAGCAGTCCGGACAGGGTCTCTGGAAACACCATATATTTT	CASSPDRVSGNTIYF
TRBJ2-7	.	TRBV27	TRBD2	TGTGCCAGCAGTTCGAGACTAGCGGGAGTAGGGGAGCAGTACTTC	CASSSRLAGVGEQYF
TRBJ2-4	.	TRBV28	TRBD2	TGTGCCAGCAGTTTCCCTCCGGGGACTAGCGGGAACATTCAGTACTTC	CASSFPPGTSGNIQYF
TRBJ2-1	.	TRBV5-1	.	TGCGCCAGCAGCTTGGGGAGCACCCCGGGAGATGAGCAGTTCTTC	CASSLGSTPGDEQFF
TRBJ2-7	few	TRBV30	TRBD1	TGTGCCTGGAGTATAGGCAGGGGGTTAGGTATTTGGTACTTC	CAWSIGRGLGIWYF
TRBJ2-6	.	TRBV6-5	.	TGTGCCAGCAGTCGGCAGGCTGGGGCCAACGTCCTGACTTTC	CASSRQAGANVLTF
TRBJ2-2	few	TRBV4-1	TRBD2	TGCGCCAGCAGCCAAGGTTCGGGTCTAGCGGGAGGGCCCCCGAACACCGGGGAGCTGTTTTTT	CASSQGSGLAGGPPNTGELFF
TRBJ2-2	.	TRBV6-1	TRBD2	TGTGCCAGCAGTGAGAGACTAGCGGGAGGAGGCAAGAACACCGGGGAGCTGTTTTTT	CASSERLAGGGKNTGELFF
TRBJ1-3	few	TRBV6-5	.	TGTGCCAGCAGTCGCGAGGGGGGGAGAGGAAACACCATATATTTT	CASSREGGRGNTIYF
TRBJ1-3	few	TRBV5-1	TRBD1	TGCGCCAGCAGCGGCAGTCCTAGGACAGGGGCAAACACCATATATTTT	CASSGSPRTGANTIYF
TRBJ2-1	.	TRBV12-5	.	TGTGCTAGTGGTTTGGTACTTACGGGTTCCTACAATGAGCAGTTCTTC	CASGLVLTGSYNEQFF
TRBJ2-7	.	TRBV12-3/TRBV12-4	.	TGTGCCAGCAGTCCCGACAGCTACGAGCAGTACTTC	CASSPDSYEQYF
TRBJ1-1	.	TRBV27	.	TGTGCCAGCAGTTCTGGGCCCATGAACACTGAAGCTTTCTTT	CASSSGPMNTEAFF
TRBJ1-2	.	TRBV15	.	TGTGCCACCAGCGGAGAGCAGGTACCTAACTATGGCTACACCTTC	CATSGEQVPNYGYTF
TRBJ2-2	.	TRBV30	.	TGTGCCTGGAGTGTACATGGGGGGACCGGGGAGCTGTTTTTT	CAWSVHGGTGELFF
TRBJ2-2	once	TRBV4-1	.	TGCGCCAGCAGCCAACGGGTGAAGAACGCCGGGGAGCTGTTTTTT	CASSQRVKNAGELFF
TRBJ2-5	.	TRBV7-3	TRBD2	TGTGCCAGCAGCTTAAGGGCTAGCGGAAACATAGGGGCAATGGGGGAGACCCAGTACTTC	CASSLRASGNIGAMGETQYF
TRBJ2-6	.	TRBV10-3	.	TGTGCCGGGGGGGCCGGGGCCAACGTCCTGACTTTC	CAGGAGANVLTF
TRBJ2-1	.	TRBV11-1	.	.	CASSFGPGGGYNEQFF
TRBJ2-3	.	TRBV6-5	TRBD2	TGTGCCAGCAGTATACTAGCGGGTAGCACAGATACGCAGTATTTT	CASSILAGSTDTQYF
TRBJ1-4	.	TRBV28	.	TGTGCCAGCAGTTTACCGGGACAAAATGAAAAACTGTTTTTT	CASSLPGQNEKLFF
TRBJ2-7	.	TRBV4-2	TRBD1	TGTGCCAGCAGCCAAGGGGGACAGGGGGCCTACGAGCAGTACTTC	CASSQGGQGAYEQYF
TRBJ2-7	few	TRBV20-1	TRBD2	TGCAGTGCTAGTCCGCCTAGCGGCAGATACGAGCAGTACTTC	CSASPPSGRYEQYF
TRBJ2-1	.	TRBV30	TRBD2	TGTGCCTGGGCCCGTTTAGCGGGAGACCGCTACAATGAGCAGTTCTTC	CAWARLAGDRYNEQFF
TRBJ2-3	.	TRBV6-1	TRBD2	TGTGCCAGCAGTGGTCTAGCGGGAGGTTCCACAGATACGCAGTATTTT	CASSGLAGGSTDTQYF
TRBJ1-2	.	TRBV5-3	.	TGTGCCAGAAGCTTGGTGGGGAGGGGGGTTCTCTGTGGCTACACCTTC	CARSLVGRGVLCGYTF
TRBJ2-3	.	TRBV5-6	TRBD2	TGTGCCAGCAGCCAACAGGGTACTAGCGGAACAGATACGCAGTATTTT	CASSQQGTSGTDTQYF
TRBJ2-1	.	TRBV19	TRBD1	TGTGCCAGTAGTGACACCGGACAGGGACGCAATGAGCAGTTCTTC	CASSDTGQGRNEQFF
TRBJ2-7	.	TRBV10-3	.	TGTGCCATCAGTGACTTCTTGGAGACAGCCAGGGCCTACGAGCAGTACTTC	CAISDFLETARAYEQYF
TRBJ1-2	.	TRBV18	.	TGTGCCAGCTCACCCTCGGGAGGCTGGGGCTACACCTTC	CASSPSGGWGYTF
TRBJ1-5	.	TRBV28	.	TGTGCCAGCACTTGGGGGGGTAGGGGCAATCAGCCCCAGCATTTT	CASTWGGRGNQPQHF
TRBJ1-6	.	TRBV5-6	.	TGTGCCAGCAGCTTCAACAGGGACTCACCCCTCCACTTT	CASSFNRDSPLHF
TRBJ2-1	.	TRBV11-3	TRBD2	TGTGCCAGCAGCTCCGGGACTAGCGGGATTATTGAGCAGTTCTTC	CASSSGTSGIIEQFF
TRBJ2-3	once	TRBV10-3	.	TGTGCCATCAGTGCCTCAGATACGCAGTATTTT	CAISASDTQYF